Presented here are 2 T cell receptor beta chains from one specimen sequenced in a study of post-analysis software for immune sequencing data. The antigens of these receptors remain unknown. Prepared libraries of TCR beta cDNA carried unique molecular identifiers. One entry per CDR3 protein results from TCRdb running MiXCR on the PCR reads. Among around 700,000 distinct CDR3 sequences listed, more than 50% were seen once. Study-wide points: Among five TRBV segments more frequent in patients than controls were TRBV5-6, TRBV5-1 and TRBV20-1.

The source material was blood. The receptors were gathered from a girl aged 2 to 10 with multiple sclerosis.

This chain connects TRBV7-9 to TRBJ2-7; possible D gene TRBD1, 7 bases. CDR1 and CDR2 (germline): SEHNR, FQNEAQ (reference sequence). V lost 5 bases and J 7 bases, leaving 18 bases between the germline ends. There are 14 residues in the CDR3. The DNA of the CDR3 is TGTGCCAGCAGCCCCAGGTCAGGGGGAGGTGAGCAGTACTTC. As protein: CASSPRSGGGEQYF.

The rearrangement links TRBV27 to TRBJ2-3; 14 bases map to TRBD2. The CDR3 has 18 amino acids. V lost 5 bases, J lost 0 bases, and 7 bases stayed unmatched. Germline values: CDR1 MNHEY, CDR2 SMNVEV (reference sequence). In nucleotides, the CDR3 is TGTGCCAGCAGTCCCTGGACTAGCGGGGGGATCAGCACAGATACGCAGTATTTT. Translated: CASSPWTSGGISTDTQYF.